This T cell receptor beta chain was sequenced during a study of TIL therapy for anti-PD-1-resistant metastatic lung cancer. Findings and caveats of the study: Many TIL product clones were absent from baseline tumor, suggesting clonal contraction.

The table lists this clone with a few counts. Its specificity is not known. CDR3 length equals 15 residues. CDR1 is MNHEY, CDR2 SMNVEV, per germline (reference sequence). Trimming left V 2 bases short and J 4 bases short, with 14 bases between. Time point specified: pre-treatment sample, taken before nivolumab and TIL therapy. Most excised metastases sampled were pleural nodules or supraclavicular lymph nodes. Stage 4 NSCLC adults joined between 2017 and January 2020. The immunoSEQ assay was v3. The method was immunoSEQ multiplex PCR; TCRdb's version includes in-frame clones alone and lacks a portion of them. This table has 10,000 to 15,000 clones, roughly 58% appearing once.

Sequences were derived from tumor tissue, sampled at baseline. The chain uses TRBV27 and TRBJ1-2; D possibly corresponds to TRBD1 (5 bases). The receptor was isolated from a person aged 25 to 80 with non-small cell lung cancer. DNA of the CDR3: TGTGCCAGCAGTTTACGGGGGGAGGGATCCTATGGCTACACCTTC. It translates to CASSLRGEGSYGYTF.